This T cell receptor beta chain was profiled in a study of blood T cell repertoires in COVID-19. This CDR3 spans 18 amino acids. CDR1 is LGHNA and CDR2 is YNFKEQ in the germline V gene. Trimming took 0 bases from V and 3 from J, leaving 20 bases between them. Sequencing was performed with immunoSEQ multiplex PCR; in TCRdb, only in-frame clones are kept and a portion is missing. The data hold more than 130,000 clones, with 84% observed a single time. The chain couples TRBV4-2 to TRBJ1-1; D ambiguous. The receptor was derived from a woman at least 80 years old in a cohort sampled during active or convalescent COVID-19. The specimen sequenced was peripheral blood. The CDR3 protein is CASSQDEAFTIKHTEAFF. CDR3 coding DNA: TGTGCCAGCAGCCAAGATGAGGCCTTCACCATAAAACACACTGAAGCTTTCTTT.